This T cell receptor (beta chain) was recorded in a study of CD8+ T cells in alopecia areata. Study outcomes and limitations: Clarity of TCR sharing across patients fell short of that in mice, possibly HLA-related.

Investigators isolated RNA and reverse transcribed it into cDNA to act as the sequencing template. Repertoires were generated with immunoSEQ multiplex PCR, while TCRdb's copy carries only in-frame clones and drops some. Of about 190,000 clones in the sample, about three fifths are singletons; the top ten hold over 1%. Comments on this clone: Its antigen is unknown.

Treatment here: oral pan-JAK inhibitor, 5-10 mg twice daily. Per germline, CDR1 LGHNA and CDR2 YSLEER. The CDR3 loop spans 14 amino acids. The V and J ends lost 0 bases and 15 bases, in that order; junction bases with no gene match: 11. The chain combines TRBV4-3 with TRBJ2-1; 7 nucleotides match TRBD2. Sample: CD4+ T cells sorted from blood, taken at week 24, from a patient treated with tofacitinib. The TCR sequence derives from a human donor with alopecia areata. Here the CDR3 reads CASSQERLADYRFF. CDR3 sequence (DNA): TGCGCCAGCAGCCAAGAGAGGCTAGCGGATTATCGGTTCTTC.